One sample yielded the 24 T cell receptor beta chains listed below, sequenced in a study of T cell responses to AZD1222 COVID-19 vaccine. Libraries were prepared by immunoSEQ multiplex PCR; TCRdb keeps only in-frame clonotypes and omits some of them. The sample includes 150,000 or so clones, under 95% of them seen just once. The source was peripheral blood, collected on day 0 of AZD1222 vaccination. These TCRs come from an adult in good health.

The chain uses TRBV7-9 and TRBJ1-5; perhaps TRBD1 as D (5 bases). The CDR3 consists of 13 residues. Germline CDR1 reads SEHNR; CDR2 reads FQNEAQ (reference sequence). The germline V and J ends were trimmed by 5 bases and 2 bases, with 7 bases remaining between them. The CDR3 DNA is TGTGCCAGCAGCCAGGGTGGCAATCAGCCCCAGCATTTT. Its translation is CASSQGGNQPQHF.

This CDR3 reads CAWSLRGQENYGYTF. Here the CDR3 DNA reads TGTGCCTGGAGTCTACGAGGACAAGAAAACTATGGCTACACCTTC. This chain connects TRBV30 to TRBJ1-2; D perhaps matches TRBD1 (5 bases). The CDR3 runs 15 residues. Germline assignment: CDR1 GTSNPN and CDR2 SVGIG (reference sequence). Deletions cut 2 bases from V and 2 bases from J, with 15 bases between.

The chain recombines TRBV10-3 with TRBJ2-1; D is perhaps TRBD1 (7 bases). Germline lookup yields CDR1 ENHRY and CDR2 SYGVKD. V lost 7 bases and J 4 bases, leaving 17 bases between the germline ends. The CDR3 covers 15 residues. CDR3 bases: TGTGCCATCACCAGGGGGGACGTCGGTTACAATGAGCAGTTCTTC. It is translated as CAITRGDVGYNEQFF.

A few counts support this clone. The gene calls are TRBV14 and TRBJ2-4; perhaps TRBD1 as D (6 bases). V dropped 1 base and J dropped 7 bases, with 11 bases sitting between them. Germline-derived CDR1 and CDR2 are SGHDN and FVKESK. The CDR3 loop spans 14 amino acids. The CDR3, as DNA: TGTGCCAGCAGCCAAGTCTCCAGGGGTAACATTCAGTACTTC. The encoded protein is CASSQVSRGNIQYF. The whole variable domain, remainder taken from reference TRBV14 and TRBJ2-4, is EAGVTQFPSHSVIEKGQTVTLRCDPISGHDNLYWYRRVMGKEIKFLLHFVKESKQDESGMPNNRFLAERTGGTYSTLKVQPAELEDSGVYFCASSQVSRGNIQYFGAGTRLSVL.

This sequence joins TRBV5-4 and TRBJ2-1; D ambiguous. CDR3 length: 15 residues. Deletions cut 0 bases from V and 1 base from J, with 8 bases between. CDR1 is SGHNT and CDR2 is YYREEE in the germline V gene (reference sequence). CDR3 bases: TGTGCCAGCAGCTTGGCTACGGTATCCTACAATGAGCAGTTCTTC. Translation: CASSLATVSYNEQFF.

The gene calls are TRBV7-9 and TRBJ1-1; D unclear. Germline CDR1 is SEHNR and CDR2 is FQNEAQ (reference sequence). The CDR3 spans 13 residues. Trimming took off 2 bases at V and 1 base at J, with 5 bases between the two ends. The CDR3 bases are TGTGCCAGCAGCTTACCGGGGAACACTGAAGCTTTCTTT. Translated: CASSLPGNTEAFF.

The chain uses TRBV27 and TRBJ2-7; 9 nucleotides agree with TRBD2. Germline values: CDR1 MNHEY, CDR2 SMNVEV (reference sequence). This CDR3 is built from 14 residues. V shed 6 bases and J 5 bases; nucleotides not matched to a gene: 8. In nucleotides, the CDR3 is TGTGCCAGCAGGGAAAGCGGGGGGCGAAACGAGCAGTACTTC. It codes for CASRESGGRNEQYF.

The chain links TRBV7-9 to TRBJ2-3; 8 nucleotides match TRBD1. Germline-derived CDR1 and CDR2 are SEHNR and FQNEAQ (reference sequence). V shed 5 bases and J 6 bases; nucleotides not matched to a gene: 7. The CDR3 loop spans 14 amino acids. Written as DNA, the CDR3 is TGTGCCAGCAGCCCCGGACAGGGTGTGGATACGCAGTATTTT. Its protein product is CASSPGQGVDTQYF.

The rearrangement links TRBV14 to TRBJ2-7, with TRBD1 as a possible D gene (6 bases). This CDR3 is built from 11 residues. Trimming removed 5 bases at V and 10 bases at J, with 12 bases between. In germline, CDR1 is SGHDN, CDR2 FVKESK. The CDR3 region has the DNA TGTGCCAGCAGCACGACAGGACCTCAGTACTTC. Amino acid sequence: CASSTTGPQYF.

To note about this clone: In the same sample, other DNA sequences code for this CDR3. V is TRBV5-5 and J is TRBJ1-2, with TRBD1 as a possible D gene (5 bases). CDR1 and CDR2 from the germline V gene are SGHKS and YYEKEE (reference sequence). The CDR3 length is 14 residues. Trimming removed 0 bases from V and 1 base from J, with 7 bases in between. The chain's CDR3 is CASSLGRVNYGYTF. The DNA for the CDR3 is TGTGCCAGCAGCTTGGGCAGGGTTAACTATGGCTACACCTTC.

The V and J genes are TRBV7-2 and TRBJ2-7, with a weak D call TRBD2 (6 bases). The CDR3 has 14 residues. The V and J ends lost 1 base and 1 base respectively, with 8 bases between them. Germline V gives CDR1 SGHTA, CDR2 FQGNSA. The CDR3, as DNA: TGTGCCAGCAGCTTAGAGCGGGTATCCTACGAGCAGTACTTC. This codes for CASSLERVSYEQYF.

The rearrangement uses TRBV12-3 or TRBV12-4 and TRBJ2-1, with a weak D call TRBD1 (6 bases). Deletions cut 6 bases from V and 8 bases from J, with 11 bases between. This CDR3 is built from 12 residues. The CDR3, as DNA: TGTGCCAGCAGCCTACAGGGAGATGAGCAGTTCTTC. It specifies CASSLQGDEQFF.

V gene TRBV28 combines with J gene TRBJ2-3; D is possibly TRBD2 (6 bases). V was trimmed by 3 bases and J by 2 bases, leaving 18 bases between them. The V gene's germline CDR1 is MDHEN and CDR2 SYDVKM. The CDR3 extends over 17 amino acids. CDR3 in amino acids: CASSFPNGGLDTDTQYF. The DNA for the CDR3 is TGTGCCAGCAGTTTCCCCAACGGAGGGCTTGACACAGATACGCAGTATTTT.

The chain has TRBV5-1 and TRBJ2-5; D unresolved. Germline V gene sequence: CDR1 SGHRS, CDR2 YFSETQ. This CDR3 contains 14 residues. The V end lost 1 base, the J end lost 5 bases, and 12 bases lay between the germline ends. CDR3 nucleotides: TGCGCCAGCAGCTTGCAGAACCCCCGGGAGACCCAGTACTTC. Translated: CASSLQNPRETQYF.

The chain joins TRBV6-6 to TRBJ1-5; D unresolved. The ends were cut back, 0 bases at V and 4 bases at J, with 7 bases in the middle. The germline V gene encodes CDR1 MNHNY and CDR2 SVGAGI (reference sequence). The CDR3 consists of 14 residues. The CDR3 DNA is TGTGCCAGCAGTTACTCTAGGGAGAATCAGCCCCAGCATTTT. This gives the protein CASSYSRENQPQHF.

The rearrangement links TRBV28 to TRBJ2-7; 7 nucleotides align to TRBD1. With 7 bases clipped from V and 0 bases from J, the junction kept 6 bases outside the gene matches. There are 14 residues in the CDR3. From germline, CDR1 is MDHEN and CDR2 SYDVKM. The CDR3 region has the DNA TGTGCCAGCACCCCGGGACAGCTCTCCTACGAGCAGTACTTC. It codes for CASTPGQLSYEQYF.

The chain employs TRBV7-8 and TRBJ2-7, with TRBD1 matching 8 bases. Trimming removed 4 bases from V and 4 bases from J; junction bases left unmatched: 12. There are 16 residues in the CDR3. Germline values: CDR1 SGHVS, CDR2 FQNEAQ. CDR3 amino acids: CASSSKSTGGGYEQYF. Written as DNA, the CDR3 is TGTGCCAGCAGCTCCAAGTCTACAGGGGGTGGGTACGAGCAGTACTTC.

The rearrangement joins TRBV6-5 to TRBJ1-1, with D maybe TRBD1 (6 bases). Germline assignment: CDR1 MNHEY and CDR2 SVGAGI. The CDR3 runs to 15 residues. V was pared by 5 bases and J by 0 bases, with 13 bases between. This CDR3 is CASSQWTDMNTEAFF. The CDR3, as DNA: TGTGCCAGCAGTCAGTGGACAGACATGAACACTGAAGCTTTCTTT.

This chain joins TRBV10-3 and TRBJ2-1, with 11 bases matching TRBD1. The CDR3 is 16 residues long. CDR1 is ENHRY, CDR2 SYGVKD, per germline. V lost 5 bases to trimming and J lost 4 bases; unmatched junction nucleotides: 7. CDR3: CAISHPGTGGYNEQFF. Written as DNA, the CDR3 is TGTGCCATCAGTCACCCGGGGACAGGGGGATACAATGAGCAGTTCTTC.

The V and J genes are TRBV11-2 and TRBJ1-1; D ambiguous. The CDR3 runs 15 residues. The germline V and J ends were trimmed by 6 bases and 1 base, with 15 bases remaining between them. Germline CDR1 is SGHAT and CDR2 is FQNNGV. Here the CDR3 reads CASRPPGRPNTEAFF. DNA of the CDR3: TGTGCCAGCAGACCACCAGGACGGCCGAACACTGAAGCTTTCTTT.

V gene TRBV5-6 combines with J gene TRBJ1-4; a weak D match, TRBD1 (6 bases). Germline CDR1 is SGHDT and CDR2 is YYEEEE. Deletions cut 6 bases from V and 8 bases from J, with 14 bases between. This CDR3 region has 13 residues. Here the CDR3 reads CASKRGTSEKLFF. In DNA, the CDR3 is TGTGCCAGCAAACGAGGGACATCAGAAAAACTGTTTTTT.

V and J are TRBV2 and TRBJ2-5, with no clear D. CDR1 and CDR2 from the germline V gene are SNHLY and FYNNEI. This CDR3 has 15 amino acids. The V and J ends lost 6 bases and 1 base respectively, with 15 bases between them. The CDR3 DNA follows: TGTGCCAGCAGCCCTAGGACGGCGGTCCAAGAGACCCAGTACTTC. Its protein product is CASSPRTAVQETQYF.

The CDR3 DNA reads TGTGCCAGCAGCCAAGACGCGGGGGGGGACACCAACTATGGCTACACCTTC. The encoded protein is CASSQDAGGDTNYGYTF. This chain links TRBV3-1 (or the pseudogene TRBV3-2) with TRBJ1-2, with D maybe TRBD1 (6 bases). Germline V gene sequence: CDR1 LGHDT, CDR2 YNNKEL (reference sequence). V was pared by 0 bases and J by 2 bases, with 16 bases between. This CDR3 has 17 residues.

This chain uses TRBV7-2 with TRBJ2-2; D is uncertain. With 5 bases removed from V and 3 bases from J, the gap between germline ends came to 10 bases. CDR3 size: 14 residues. Per the germline V gene, CDR1 is SGHTA and CDR2 is FQGNSA. CDR3: CASSRDRYTGELFF. CDR3 DNA: TGTGCCAGCAGCCGTGATCGGTACACCGGGGAGCTGTTTTTT.